This TCR beta chain was sequenced in a study of cytomegalovirus exposure and HLA in healthy donors. The PCR had 60 Vbeta and 13 Jbeta primers. Generated by immunoSEQ multiplex PCR, the TCRdb table keeps only in-frame clones and is missing some. The sample consists of around 200,000 clones, about 80% of them appearing once. A note on this clone: The antigen remains undetermined.

Germline V gene sequence: CDR1 MNHNS, CDR2 SASEGT. The CDR3 extends over 11 amino acids. V lost 4 bases to trimming and J lost 4 bases, with 3 bases between them. Study findings and constraints: Some V segments, including TRBV6-2 and TRBV6-3, were excluded as indistinguishable. Presence/absence analysis assumed near-uniform sequencing depth across donors.

This sequence originates from a man between 40 and 49 years old in good health and CMV-seropositive. The chain couples TRBV6-1 to TRBJ2-3; D is uncertain. Sequencing used PBMCs. The CDR3 DNA sequence: TGTGCCAGCAGTGCGGCAGATACGCAGTATTTT. Amino acids: CASSAADTQYF.